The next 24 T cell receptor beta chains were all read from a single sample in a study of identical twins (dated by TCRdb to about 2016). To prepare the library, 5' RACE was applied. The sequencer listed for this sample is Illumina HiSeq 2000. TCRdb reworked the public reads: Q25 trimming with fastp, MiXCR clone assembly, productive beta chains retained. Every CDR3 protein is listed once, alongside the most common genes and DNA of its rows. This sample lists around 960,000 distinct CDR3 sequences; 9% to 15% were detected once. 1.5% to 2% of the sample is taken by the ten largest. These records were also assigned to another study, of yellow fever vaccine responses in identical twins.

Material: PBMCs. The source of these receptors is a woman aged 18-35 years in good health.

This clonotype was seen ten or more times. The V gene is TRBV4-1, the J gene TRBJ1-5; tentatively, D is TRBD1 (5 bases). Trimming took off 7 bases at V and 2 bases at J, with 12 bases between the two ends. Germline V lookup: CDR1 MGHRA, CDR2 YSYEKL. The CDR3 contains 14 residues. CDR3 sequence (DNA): TGCGCCAGCACCCTAGACAGTGGCAATCAGCCCCAGCATTTT. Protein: CASTLDSGNQPQHF.

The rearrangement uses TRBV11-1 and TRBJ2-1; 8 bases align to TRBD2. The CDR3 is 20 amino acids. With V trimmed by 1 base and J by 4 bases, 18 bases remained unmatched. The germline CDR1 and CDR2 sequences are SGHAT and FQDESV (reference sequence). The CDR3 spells CASSLEGLVFGPNLYNEQFF. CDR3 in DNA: TGTGCCAGCAGCTTAGAGGGACTAGTTTTTGGGCCGAACCTTTACAATGAGCAGTTCTTC.

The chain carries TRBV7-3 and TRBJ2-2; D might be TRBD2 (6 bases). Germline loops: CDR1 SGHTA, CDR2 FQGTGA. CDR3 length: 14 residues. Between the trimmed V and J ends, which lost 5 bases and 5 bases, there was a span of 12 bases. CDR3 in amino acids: CASSHPAGTGELFF. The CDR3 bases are TGTGCCAGCAGCCACCCGGCGGGGACCGGGGAGCTGTTTTTT.

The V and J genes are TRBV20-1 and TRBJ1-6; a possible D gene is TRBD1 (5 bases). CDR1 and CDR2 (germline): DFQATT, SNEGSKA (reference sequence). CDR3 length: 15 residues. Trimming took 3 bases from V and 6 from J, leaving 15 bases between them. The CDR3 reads CSASGDAGSNSPLHF. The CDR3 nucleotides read TGCAGTGCTAGTGGCGACGCAGGGTCTAATTCACCCCTCCACTTT.

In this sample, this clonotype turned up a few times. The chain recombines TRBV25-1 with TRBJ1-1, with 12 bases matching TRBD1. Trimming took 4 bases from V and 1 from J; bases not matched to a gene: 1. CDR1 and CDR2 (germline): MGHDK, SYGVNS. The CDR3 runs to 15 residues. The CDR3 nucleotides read TGTGCCAGCAGTGGGGACAGGGGGCAGAACACTGAAGCTTTCTTT. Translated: CASSGDRGQNTEAFF.

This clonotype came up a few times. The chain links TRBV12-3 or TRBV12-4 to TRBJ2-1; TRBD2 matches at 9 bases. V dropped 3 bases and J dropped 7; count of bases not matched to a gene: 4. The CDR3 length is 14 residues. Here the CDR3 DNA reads TGTGCCAGCAGTTTTAGCGGGAGTGCTAATGAGCAGTTCTTC. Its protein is CASSFSGSANEQFF.

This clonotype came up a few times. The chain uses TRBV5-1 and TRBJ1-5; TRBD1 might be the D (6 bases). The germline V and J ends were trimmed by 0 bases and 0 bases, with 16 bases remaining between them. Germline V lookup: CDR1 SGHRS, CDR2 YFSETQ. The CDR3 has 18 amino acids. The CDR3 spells CASSLEGHLVYSNQPQHF. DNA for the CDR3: TGCGCCAGCAGCTTGGAGGGACACCTAGTATATAGCAATCAGCCCCAGCATTTT. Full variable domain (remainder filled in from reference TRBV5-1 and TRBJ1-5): KAGVTQTPRYLIKTRGQQVTLSCSPISGHRSVSWYQQTPGQGLQFLFEYFSETQRNKGNFPGRFSGRQFSNSRSEMNVSTLELGDSALYLCASSLEGHLVYSNQPQHFGDGTRLSIL.

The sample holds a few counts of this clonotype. In DNA, the CDR3 is TGTGCCAGCAGCTTGGCGGAGACAGGGGGAAACATTCAGTACTTC. This gives the protein CASSLAETGGNIQYF. This chain links TRBV11-3 with TRBJ2-4, with 9 bases lining up with TRBD1. The germline gives CDR1 SGHNT, CDR2 YENEEA. V shed 3 bases and J 6 bases; nucleotides not matched to a gene: 6. The CDR3 covers 15 residues.

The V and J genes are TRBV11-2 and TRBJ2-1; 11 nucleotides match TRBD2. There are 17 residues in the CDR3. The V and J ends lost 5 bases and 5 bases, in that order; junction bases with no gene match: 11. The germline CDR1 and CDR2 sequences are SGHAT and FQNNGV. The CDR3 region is CASSLRLAGKTDNEQFF. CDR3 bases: TGTGCCAGCAGCCTCCGACTAGCGGGGAAAACAGACAATGAGCAGTTCTTC. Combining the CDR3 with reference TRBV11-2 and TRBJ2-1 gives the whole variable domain EAGVAQSPRYKIIEKRQSVAFWCNPISGHATLYWYQQILGQGPKLLIQFQNNGVVDDSQLPKDRFSAERLKGVDSTLKIQPAKLEDSAVYLCASSLRLAGKTDNEQFFGPGTRLTVL.

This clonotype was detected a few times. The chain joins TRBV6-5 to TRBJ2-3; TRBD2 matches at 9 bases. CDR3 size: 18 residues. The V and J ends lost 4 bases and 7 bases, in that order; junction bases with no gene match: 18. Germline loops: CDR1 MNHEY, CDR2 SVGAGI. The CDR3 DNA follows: TGTGCCAGCAGTTCGGCCACCTCTCCTCCGCTAGCGGGAAATACGCAGTATTTT. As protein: CASSSATSPPLAGNTQYF.

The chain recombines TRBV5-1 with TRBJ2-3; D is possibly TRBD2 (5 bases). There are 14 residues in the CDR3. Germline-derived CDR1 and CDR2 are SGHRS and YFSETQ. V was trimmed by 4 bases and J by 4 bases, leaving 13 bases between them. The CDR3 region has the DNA TGCGCCAGCAGCCCCGAGGGCCCCGCAGATACGCAGTATTTT. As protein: CASSPEGPADTQYF.

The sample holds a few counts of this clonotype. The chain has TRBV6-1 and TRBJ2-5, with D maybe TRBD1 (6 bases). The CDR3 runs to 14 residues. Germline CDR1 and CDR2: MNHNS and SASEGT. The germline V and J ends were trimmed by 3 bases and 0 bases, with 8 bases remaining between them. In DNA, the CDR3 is TGTGCCAGCAGTGACGGACAGTACCAAGAGACCCAGTACTTC. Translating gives CASSDGQYQETQYF.

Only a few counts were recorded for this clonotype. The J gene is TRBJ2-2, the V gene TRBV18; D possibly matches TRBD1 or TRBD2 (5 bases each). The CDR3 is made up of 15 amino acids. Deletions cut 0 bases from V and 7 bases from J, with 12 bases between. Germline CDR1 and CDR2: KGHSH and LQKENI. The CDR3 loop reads CASSPPRDGLGELFF. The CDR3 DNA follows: TGTGCCAGCTCACCACCGAGGGACGGGCTCGGGGAGCTGTTTTTT.

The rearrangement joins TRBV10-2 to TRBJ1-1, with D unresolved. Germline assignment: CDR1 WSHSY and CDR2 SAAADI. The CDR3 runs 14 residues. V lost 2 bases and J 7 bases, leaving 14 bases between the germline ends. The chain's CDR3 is CASSEADAASEAFF. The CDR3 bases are TGCGCCAGCAGTGAGGCGGACGCTGCGAGTGAAGCTTTCTTT.

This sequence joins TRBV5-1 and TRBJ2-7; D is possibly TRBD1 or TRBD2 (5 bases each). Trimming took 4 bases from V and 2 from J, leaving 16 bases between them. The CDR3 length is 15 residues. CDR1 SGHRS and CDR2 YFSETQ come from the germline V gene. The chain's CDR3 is CASSLPGTAPYEQYF. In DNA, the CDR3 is TGCGCCAGCAGCCTCCCCGGGACGGCCCCCTACGAGCAGTACTTC. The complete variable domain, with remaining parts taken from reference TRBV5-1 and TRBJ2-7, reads KAGVTQTPRYLIKTRGQQVTLSCSPISGHRSVSWYQQTPGQGLQFLFEYFSETQRNKGNFPGRFSGRQFSNSRSEMNVSTLELGDSALYLCASSLPGTAPYEQYFGPGTRLTVT.

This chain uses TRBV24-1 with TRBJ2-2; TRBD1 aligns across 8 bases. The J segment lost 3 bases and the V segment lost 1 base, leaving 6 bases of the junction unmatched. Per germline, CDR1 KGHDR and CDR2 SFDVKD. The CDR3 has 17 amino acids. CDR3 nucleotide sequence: TGTGCCACCAGTGATTTTAGGACAGGGACGTACACCGGGGAGCTGTTTTTT. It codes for CATSDFRTGTYTGELFF.

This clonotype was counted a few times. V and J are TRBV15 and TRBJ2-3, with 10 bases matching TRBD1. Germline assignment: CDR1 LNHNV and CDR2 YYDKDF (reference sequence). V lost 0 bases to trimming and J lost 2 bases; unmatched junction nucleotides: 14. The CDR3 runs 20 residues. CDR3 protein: CATSRDPHPTGGRNTDTQYF. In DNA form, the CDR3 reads TGTGCCACCAGCAGAGATCCCCACCCGACAGGGGGCCGTAACACAGATACGCAGTATTTT.

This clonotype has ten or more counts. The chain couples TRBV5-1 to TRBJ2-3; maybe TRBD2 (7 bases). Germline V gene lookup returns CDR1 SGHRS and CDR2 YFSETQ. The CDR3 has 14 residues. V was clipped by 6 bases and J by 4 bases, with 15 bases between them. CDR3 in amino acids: CASNPGGAPDTQYF. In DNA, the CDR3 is TGCGCCAGCAACCCGGGGGGCGCTCCAGATACGCAGTATTTT. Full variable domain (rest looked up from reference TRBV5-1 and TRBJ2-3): KAGVTQTPRYLIKTRGQQVTLSCSPISGHRSVSWYQQTPGQGLQFLFEYFSETQRNKGNFPGRFSGRQFSNSRSEMNVSTLELGDSALYLCASNPGGAPDTQYFGPGTRLTVL.

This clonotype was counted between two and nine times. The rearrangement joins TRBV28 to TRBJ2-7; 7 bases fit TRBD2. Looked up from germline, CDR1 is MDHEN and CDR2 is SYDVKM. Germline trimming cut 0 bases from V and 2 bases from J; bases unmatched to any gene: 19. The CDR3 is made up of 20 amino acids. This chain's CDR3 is CASSLCLKLLADQHPYEQYF. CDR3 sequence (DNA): TGTGCCAGCAGTTTATGTTTAAAGTTGCTAGCGGACCAACACCCCTACGAGCAGTACTTC.

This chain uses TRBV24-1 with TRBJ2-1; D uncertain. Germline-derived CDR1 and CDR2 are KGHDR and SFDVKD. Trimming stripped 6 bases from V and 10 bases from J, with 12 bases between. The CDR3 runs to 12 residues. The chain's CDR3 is CATSTGLGEQFF. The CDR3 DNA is TGTGCCACCAGTACGGGCCTAGGAGAGCAGTTCTTC.

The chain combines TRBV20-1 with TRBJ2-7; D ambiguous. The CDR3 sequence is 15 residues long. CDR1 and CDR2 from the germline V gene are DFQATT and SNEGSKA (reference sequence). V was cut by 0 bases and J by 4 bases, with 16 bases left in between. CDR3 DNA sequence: TGCAGTGCTAGAGATCAGGAGTACAGCGTATACGAGCAGTACGTC. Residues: CSARDQEYSVYEQYV.

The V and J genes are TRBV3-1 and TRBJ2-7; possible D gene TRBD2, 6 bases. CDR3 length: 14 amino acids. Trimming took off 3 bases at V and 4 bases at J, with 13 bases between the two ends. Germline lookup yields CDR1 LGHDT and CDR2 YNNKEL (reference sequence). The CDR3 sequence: CASSHRDSGYEQYV. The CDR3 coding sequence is TGTGCCAGCAGCCACAGGGACTCCGGGTACGAGCAGTACGTC.

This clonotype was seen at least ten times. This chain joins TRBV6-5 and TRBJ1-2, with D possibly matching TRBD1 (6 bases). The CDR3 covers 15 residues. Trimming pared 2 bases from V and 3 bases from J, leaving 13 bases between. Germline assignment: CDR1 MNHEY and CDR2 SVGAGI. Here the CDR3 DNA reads TGTGCCAGCAGTTACACCTACCGGACAGACTATGGCTACACCTTC. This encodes CASSYTYRTDYGYTF.

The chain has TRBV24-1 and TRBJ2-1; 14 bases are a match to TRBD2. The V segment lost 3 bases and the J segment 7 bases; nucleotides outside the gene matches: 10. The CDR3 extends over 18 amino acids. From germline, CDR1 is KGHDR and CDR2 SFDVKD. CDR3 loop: CATSDVPGLAGVGNEQFF. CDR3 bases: TGTGCCACCAGTGATGTCCCGGGACTAGCGGGAGTGGGGAATGAGCAGTTCTTC.